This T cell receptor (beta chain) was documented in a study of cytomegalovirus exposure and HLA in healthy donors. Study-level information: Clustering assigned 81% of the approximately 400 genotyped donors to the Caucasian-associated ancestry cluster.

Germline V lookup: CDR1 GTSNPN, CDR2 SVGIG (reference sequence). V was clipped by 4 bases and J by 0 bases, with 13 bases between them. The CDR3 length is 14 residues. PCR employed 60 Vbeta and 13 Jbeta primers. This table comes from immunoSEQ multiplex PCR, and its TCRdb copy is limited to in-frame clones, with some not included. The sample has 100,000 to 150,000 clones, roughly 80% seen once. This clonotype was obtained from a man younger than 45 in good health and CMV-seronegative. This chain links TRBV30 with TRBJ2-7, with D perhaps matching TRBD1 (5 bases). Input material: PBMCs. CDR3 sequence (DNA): TGTGCCTGGAAATCAGGGCCTAGCTCCTACGAGCAGTACTTC. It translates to CAWKSGPSSYEQYF.